This TCR beta chain was documented in a study of T-cell reconstitution after alpha-beta-depleted transplantation in children. General study points: Newly made T cells mostly supplied T-cell counts and diversity one year after transplant.

This clonotype appeared many times. Antigen specificity is unknown. Preparation of the TCRbeta library was carried out with unique molecular identifiers. TCRdb passed the PCR reads through MiXCR, listing each CDR3 protein once. The repertoire includes roughly 250,000 distinct CDR3 sequences, approximately 8% of them detected once, and roughly 6% sits in the top ten. Germline lookup yields CDR1 MDHEN and CDR2 SYDVKM. The germline V and J ends were trimmed by 5 bases and 9 bases, with 8 bases remaining between them. The CDR3 is 11 amino acids. The material was PBMCs, mostly from graft donor cells, obtained 180 days after TCRalphabeta/CD19-depleted stem cell transplant. The rearrangement uses TRBV28 and TRBJ2-1; D gene unclear. This receptor was identified in a male patient between 10 and 17 years old who had a stem cell transplant for acute lymphoblastic leukemia, so the T cells may come from the graft donor. CDR3 amino acids: CASSPRSEQFF. CDR3 sequence (DNA): TGTGCCAGCAGTCCCCGTTCTGAGCAGTTCTTC.